The 15 T cell receptor beta chains reported below all come from one sample, sequenced in a study of graft-versus-host responses after intestinal transplantation. TCRdb's copy holds only in-frame clones and misses some; the assay was immunoSEQ multiplex PCR. Of roughly 93,000 clones in the sample, roughly 93% were seen once. Their target antigens are unknown. Specimen: unstimulated CD8+ T cells sorted from spleen or lymph node cells, collected before intestinal transplant. These receptors came from a human donor who received an intestinal transplant.

As DNA, the CDR3 is TGTGCCAGCAATTCAGGAGGCGACCTTTATGGCTACACCTTC. Its protein product is CASNSGGDLYGYTF. The V call is TRBV6-6, the J call TRBJ1-2, with D hard to call. CDR3 length: 14 residues. The germline V gene encodes CDR1 MNHNY and CDR2 SVGAGI (reference sequence). Trimming took off 7 bases at V and 5 bases at J, with 17 bases between the two ends.

The V call is TRBV10-1, the J call TRBJ2-1, with 12 bases that match TRBD2. V was pared by 0 bases and J by 8 bases, with 5 bases of the junction left unmatched. Per the germline V gene, CDR1 is WNHNN and CDR2 is SYGVQD (reference sequence). The CDR3 is 16 residues long. Written as DNA, the CDR3 is TGCGCCAGCAGTGAGTCGGGACTAGCGGGTTACGATGAGCAGTTCTTC. Its protein product is CASSESGLAGYDEQFF.

The DNA for the CDR3 is TGCGCCAGCAGCTTGGAGGGGCCAGGTTGGATGGGAACAGGGGGCGCGGGTGAAGCTTTCTTT. Translating gives CASSLEGPGWMGTGGAGEAFF. V is TRBV5-1 and J is TRBJ1-1, with 9 bases lining up with TRBD1. Germline trimming cut 0 bases from V and 7 bases from J; bases unmatched to any gene: 25. The germline V gene has CDR1 SGHRS and CDR2 YFSETQ. The CDR3 runs to 21 residues.

The genes are TRBV4-3 and TRBJ2-5, with TRBD2 identical over 15 bases. Looked up from germline, CDR1 is LGHNA and CDR2 is YSLEER. With V trimmed by 1 base and J by 5 bases, 5 bases remained unmatched. The CDR3 extends over 17 amino acids. CDR3 bases: TGCGCCAGCAGCCAAGGGACTAGCGGGGGGGCGAGGGAGACCCAGTACTTC. This codes for CASSQGTSGGARETQYF.

The chain couples TRBV7-9 to TRBJ1-1; 7 bases agree with TRBD1. Germline values: CDR1 SEHNR, CDR2 FQNEAQ (reference sequence). J gave up 3 bases and V 5 bases, and 9 bases lay outside the gene matches. The CDR3 loop spans 15 amino acids. The CDR3 loop is CASSRQGILYTEAFF. The CDR3 region has the DNA TGTGCCAGCAGCCGACAGGGCATTTTGTACACTGAAGCTTTCTTT. Filled out from reference TRBV7-9 and TRBJ1-1, the complete variable domain reads DTGVSQNPRHKITKRGQNVTFRCDPISEHNRLYWYRQTLGQGPEFLTYFQNEAQLEKSRLLSDRFSAERPKGSFSTLEIQRTEQGDSAMYLCASSRQGILYTEAFFGQGTRLTVV.

This clone was detected once. J is TRBJ2-7 and V is TRBV30, with D possibly matching TRBD1 (6 bases). Trimming took off 2 bases at V and 2 bases at J, with 13 bases between the two ends. This CDR3 is 14 amino acids long. Germline V gene lookup returns CDR1 GTSNPN and CDR2 SVGIG (reference sequence). The CDR3 here is CAWSLGSGAYEQYF. The CDR3 DNA reads as TGTGCCTGGAGTTTGGGTTCAGGGGCCTACGAGCAGTACTTC. Full variable domain (remainder filled in from reference TRBV30 and TRBJ2-7): SQTIHQWPATLVQPVGSPLSLECTVEGTSNPNLYWYRQAAGRGLQLLFYSVGIGQISSEVPQNLSASRPQDRQFILSSKKLLLSDSGFYLCAWSLGSGAYEQYFGPGTRLTVT.

This rearrangement joins TRBV19 to TRBJ2-7; the match to TRBD1 covers 10 bases. Losses at the gene ends were 8 bases for V and 5 bases for J; bases not matched to a gene: 9. This CDR3 is built from 14 residues. The germline gives CDR1 LNHDA, CDR2 SQIVND (reference sequence). The CDR3 reads CASGPGTGVHEQYF. For the CDR3, the DNA is TGTGCCAGTGGCCCCGGGACAGGGGTCCACGAGCAGTACTTC.

The chain couples TRBV5-4 to TRBJ2-7; tentative D call: TRBD2 (5 bases). The ends were cut back, 4 bases at V and 3 bases at J, with 14 bases in the middle. The CDR3 contains 14 residues. Germline V gene lookup returns CDR1 SGHNT and CDR2 YYREEE (reference sequence). CDR3 bases: TGTGCCAGCAGCCCCCTCAGAGGGAACTACGAGCAGTACTTC. It encodes CASSPLRGNYEQYF.

The chain is built from TRBV27 and TRBJ1-6, with D perhaps TRBD1 (6 bases). The CDR3 extends over 14 amino acids. V was cut by 3 bases and J by 9 bases, with 12 bases left in between. Germline CDR1 MNHEY, CDR2 SMNVEV (reference sequence). The CDR3 sequence is CASSLGALASPLHF. The CDR3 coding sequence is TGTGCCAGCAGTTTGGGGGCCTTGGCTTCACCCCTCCACTTT.

The rearrangement uses TRBV7-6 and TRBJ2-1, with 10 positions matching TRBD2. Germline lookup yields CDR1 SGHVS and CDR2 FNYEAQ. The CDR3 runs to 17 residues. With V trimmed by 5 bases and J by 8 bases, 15 bases remained unmatched. CDR3 in amino acids: CASSPRVASGSIYEQFF. The CDR3 nucleotides read TGTGCCAGCAGCCCGAGGGTGGCTAGCGGGAGTATATATGAGCAGTTCTTC. Variable domain in full (rest from reference TRBV7-6 and TRBJ2-1): GAGVSQSPRYKVTKRGQDVALRCDPISGHVSLYWYRQALGQGPEFLTYFNYEAQQDKSGLPNDRFSAERPEGSISTLTIQRTEQRDSAMYRCASSPRVASGSIYEQFFGPGTRLTVL.

For the CDR3, the DNA is TGTGCCAGCAGCCCAGGGACAGGGACCGGGGAGCTGTTTTTT. It encodes CASSPGTGTGELFF. The rearrangement joins TRBV11-2 to TRBJ2-2; 9 bases are shared with TRBD1. The junction had 3 bases not matched to a gene; V was cut back by 5 bases and J by 5 bases. The CDR3 length is 14 residues. Looked up from germline, CDR1 is SGHAT and CDR2 is FQNNGV.

The chain joins TRBV19 to TRBJ2-7; no reliable D call. Germline CDR1 is LNHDA and CDR2 is SQIVND (reference sequence). Trimming shortened V by 5 bases and J by 4 bases, and 9 bases separated the two germline ends. The CDR3 is 12 amino acids. Here the CDR3 DNA reads TGTGCCAGTAGTCCGACCGGGTACGAGCAGTACTTC. Its protein product is CASSPTGYEQYF.

The rearrangement uses TRBV5-5 and TRBJ1-1, with D tentatively TRBD1 (5 bases). The CDR3 has 14 amino acids. Trimming stripped 0 bases from V and 4 bases from J, with 10 bases between. Germline values: CDR1 SGHKS, CDR2 YYEKEE (reference sequence). In DNA, the CDR3 is TGTGCCAGCAGCTTGGGGGCCGGGGGCACTGAAGCTTTCTTT. Translating it yields CASSLGAGGTEAFF.

The DNA of the CDR3 is TGCGCCAGCAGCTTGAATCCAGCGGGAGTCGGGTTGGATACGCAGTATTTT. It specifies CASSLNPAGVGLDTQYF. The chain uses TRBV5-1 and TRBJ2-3; TRBD2 agrees at 8 bases. V shed 1 base and J 6 bases; nucleotides not matched to a gene: 13. The CDR3 contains 17 residues. Germline loops: CDR1 SGHRS, CDR2 YFSETQ. The variable domain in full, completed from reference TRBV5-1 and TRBJ2-3, reads KAGVTQTPRYLIKTRGQQVTLSCSPISGHRSVSWYQQTPGQGLQFLFEYFSETQRNKGNFPGRFSGRQFSNSRSEMNVSTLELGDSALYLCASSLNPAGVGLDTQYFGPGTRLTVL.

This chain joins TRBV6-1 and TRBJ2-5, with D hard to call. The germline V and J ends were trimmed by 1 base and 5 bases, with 17 bases remaining between them. Germline assignment: CDR1 MNHNS and CDR2 SASEGT. The CDR3 runs 16 residues. In DNA form, the CDR3 reads TGTGCCAGCAGTGAAGTTCGGGTTGGCTTTTGGGAGACCCAGTACTTC. This translates into CASSEVRVGFWETQYF.